Listed below are T cell receptor beta chains from one sample, sequenced in a study of tumor T cells in aggressive B-cell lymphoma. TCRdb keeps only in-frame clones here, not all; method: immunoSEQ multiplex PCR. The table includes approximately 3,200 clones, over 85% detected once. Sample: tumor tissue. All receptors come from an adult with diffuse large B cell lymphoma. Each CDR3 is given with its conserved first and last residue. The D gene is left open where the match is weak. A clone size is listed for some rows: how often the clone was seen (once, few, many), or a class if it is expanded.

abundance	d_gene	v_gene	j_gene	CDR3nt	CDR3aa
-	-	TRBV5-1	TRBJ1-1	TGCGCCAGCAGCTTGAGGCAAGGGGCTATGAACACTGAAGCTTTCTTT	CASSLRQGAMNTEAFF
-	-	TRBV5-1	TRBJ1-1	TGCGCCAGCAGCTTGGGGGGGACATCGAACACTGAAGCTTTCTTT	CASSLGGTSNTEAFF
once	TRBD2	TRBV30	TRBJ2-3	TGTGCCTGGAGTTTAGCTAGCGGGAGCACAGATACGCAGTATTTT	CAWSLASGSTDTQYF
-	TRBD1	TRBV27	TRBJ1-1	TGTGCCAGCAGTTTATCTTTCAGGGGGACTGAAGCTTTCTTT	CASSLSFRGTEAFF
few	-	TRBV10-3	TRBJ1-2	TGTGCCATCAGCCCTGAAGTTGCAGGGGCCTATGGCTACACCTTC	CAISPEVAGAYGYTF
-	TRBD1	TRBV7-9	TRBJ2-7	TGTGCTAGCAGCAAACGACAGGGGCTGAACGAGCAGTACTTC	CASSKRQGLNEQYF
-	-	TRBV5-1	TRBJ2-2	TGCGCCAGCAGCTTTGGCGGGACTCCGAACACCGGGGAGCTGTTTTTT	CASSFGGTPNTGELFF
once	TRBD1	TRBV27	TRBJ2-5	TGTGCCAGTCGCGAGGACAGGGGACCGCAAGAGACCCAGTACTTC	CASREDRGPQETQYF
-	TRBD2	TRBV7-6	TRBJ2-2	TGTGCCAGCAGACTAGCGCTCACCGGGGAGCTGTTTTTT	CASRLALTGELFF
-	-	TRBV7-2	TRBJ2-7	TGTGCCAGCAGACCCCTTAGCTCCTACGAGCAGTACTTC	CASRPLSSYEQYF
-	TRBD2	TRBV6-4	TRBJ2-2	TGTGCCAGCAGTTCAGCGGGGTCGAACACCGGGGAGCTGTTTTTT	CASSSAGSNTGELFF
-	-	TRBV7-2	TRBJ2-1	TGTGCCAGCAGCTTATCATGGGTGCAAGCGGCTGAGCAGTTCTTC	CASSLSWVQAAEQFF
-	-	TRBV27	TRBJ2-4	TGTGCCAGCAGTTCGAATAGCGGAAACATTCAGTACTTC	CASSSNSGNIQYF
-	TRBD1	TRBV4-2	TRBJ2-7	TGTGCCAGCAGCCAGGGACCGGGACAGGGGGCTTCGAACGAGCAGTACTTC	CASSQGPGQGASNEQYF
once	-	TRBV27	TRBJ1-2	TGTGCCAGCAGTTTCCGATTCTCGCCGTTACGGTATGGCTACACCTTC	CASSFRFSPLRYGYTF
-	-	TRBV27	TRBJ2-5	TGTGCCAGCAGTTCCTCTGCAGGGATGTTAAAGACCCAGTACTTC	CASSSSAGMLKTQYF
-	TRBD2	TRBV28	TRBJ2-7	TGTGCCAGCAGTTCCTGGACTAGCGGTGCCTACGAGCAGTACTTC	CASSSWTSGAYEQYF
-	-	TRBV18	TRBJ2-5	TGTGCCAGCTCACCGCGAGAGACCCAGTACTTC	CASSPRETQYF
once	TRBD2	TRBV5-4	TRBJ2-5	TGTGCCAGCAGCCCCGGGACTAGCGGGAGGATACAAGAGACCCAGTACTTC	CASSPGTSGRIQETQYF
-	TRBD1	TRBV19	TRBJ1-2	TGTGCCAGTAGTATAGATCAGGGGGCGCTGGATCTCTATGGCTACACCTTC	CASSIDQGALDLYGYTF
-	TRBD2	TRBV27	TRBJ2-7	TGTGCCAGCAGTAAGGGACTAGCGGGCCCACAGGGCGAGCAGTACTTC	CASSKGLAGPQGEQYF
-	TRBD1	TRBV28	TRBJ1-1	TGTGCCAGCAGCACAGGGGGCTTTGTGTACACTGAAGCTTTCTTT	CASSTGGFVYTEAFF
-	-	TRBV5-1	TRBJ2-6	TGCGCCAGCTCCGGCGGGCCCAACTCTGGGGCCAACGTCCTGACTTTC	CASSGGPNSGANVLTF
once	-	TRBV15	TRBJ2-1	TGTGCCACCAGCGAGTTTTACAATGAGCAGTTCTTC	CATSEFYNEQFF
-	-	TRBV5-1	TRBJ2-2	TGCGCCAGCAGCTTGGATCCGGGAGCGAACACCGGGGAGCTGTTTTTT	CASSLDPGANTGELFF
-	TRBD2	TRBV7-9	TRBJ2-2	TGTGCCAGCAGCCAGGGACTAGCGGGATCCGGGGAGCTGTTTTTT	CASSQGLAGSGELFF
once	-	TRBV30	TRBJ2-1	TGTGCCTGGAGTTGGGGCAGCTACAATGAGCAGTTCTTC	CAWSWGSYNEQFF
-	-	TRBV2	TRBJ2-1	TGTGCCAGCCAACTCTCTCTCAATGAGCAGTTCTTC	CASQLSLNEQFF
-	TRBD2	TRBV11-2	TRBJ2-1	TGTGCCAGCAGCTTAGTGAGCGGGAGACACAATGAGCAGTTCTTC	CASSLVSGRHNEQFF
-	TRBD1	TRBV18	TRBJ1-3	TGTGCCAGCTCCCAAGACAGGGCTGGAAACACCATATATTTT	CASSQDRAGNTIYF
-	TRBD1	TRBV5-1	TRBJ2-3	TGCGCCAGCAGCTACAGGGGGCGCGCAGATACGCAGTATTTT	CASSYRGRADTQYF
-	TRBD1	TRBV5-1	TRBJ1-4	TGCGCCAGCAGGGGACAGGGGGCTAGGAATGAAAAACTGTTTTTT	CASRGQGARNEKLFF
-	TRBD2	TRBV28	TRBJ2-1	TGTGCCAGCAGTTTCGGACTAGCGGGAGTTCAAAATGAGCAGTTCTTC	CASSFGLAGVQNEQFF
-	TRBD1	TRBV9	TRBJ1-2	TGTGCCAGCAGCCCATGGAGGGGGCCGGCGGCCGCCTTC	CASSPWRGPAAAF
-	TRBD1	TRBV18	TRBJ2-5	TGTGCCAGCTCCTTGGGACAGAATCAAGAGACCCAGTACTTC	CASSLGQNQETQYF
-	TRBD1	TRBV10-2	TRBJ1-1	TGCGCCAGCAGTAATCTAGGGGGCGTCACTGAAGCTTTCTTT	CASSNLGGVTEAFF
-	TRBD1	TRBV7-7	TRBJ2-5	TGTGCTAGCAGCCTGACAGGGGGCGTAGAGACCCAGTACTTC	CASSLTGGVETQYF
-	-	TRBV18	TRBJ2-1	TGTGCCAGCTCACCACCTACCTTGAGAGGAGATGAGCAGTTCTTC	CASSPPTLRGDEQFF
-	TRBD1	TRBV4-3	TRBJ1-1	TGCGCCAGCAGGCCGACCGGGACAGGGGGCAACACTGAAGCTTTCTTT	CASRPTGTGGNTEAFF
-	-	TRBV6-1	TRBJ1-2	TGTGCCAGCAGCACCTCAGGGGCCCACTATGGCTACACCTTC	CASSTSGAHYGYTF
-	TRBD2	TRBV4-3	TRBJ2-3	TGCGCCAGCAGCCAAGATGGCGCTAGCGGGGGCACAGATACGCAGTATTTT	CASSQDGASGGTDTQYF
-	-	TRBV6-6	TRBJ1-3	TGTGCCAGCAGTTACGAGCAGGCCGTAGACACCATATATTTT	CASSYEQAVDTIYF
-	-	TRBV7-2	TRBJ1-4	TGTGCCAGCAGCCTCCAGACAGGTCCAAATGAAAAACTGTTTTTT	CASSLQTGPNEKLFF
-	TRBD1	TRBV28	TRBJ1-2	TGTGCCAGCAGTACACCCGGGACAGGAAACTATGGCTACACCTTC	CASSTPGTGNYGYTF
-	TRBD1	TRBV15	TRBJ1-4	TGTGCCACCAGCGGCGAGGGGGCGGCTGAAAAACTGTTTTTT	CATSGEGAAEKLFF
-	-	TRBV5-4	TRBJ2-7	TGTGCCAGCAGCTTGGGAGCCCTGAGCTCCTACGAGCAGTACTTC	CASSLGALSSYEQYF
once	-	TRBV30	TRBJ2-2	TGTGCCTGGAGTGTACTGGTTAGCAGGGGGGCCGGGGAGCTGTTTTTT	CAWSVLVSRGAGELFF